The 10 T cell receptor beta chains in this list originate from one sample, sequenced in a study of Tregs in tolerant kidney transplant recipients. Only in-frame clones appear in the TCRdb table, and some are missing; sequencing was by immunoSEQ multiplex PCR. The table shows more than 75,000 clones, with more than 85% occurring only once. The sample here was CD4+ T cells from blood, taken before the transplant. All receptors come from a human donor who received a combined kidney and bone marrow transplant.

This sequence joins TRBV27 and TRBJ1-2, with 7 bases identical to TRBD1. The CDR3 has 17 amino acids. Trimming at V came to 5 bases and at J to 6 bases, leaving 18 bases not matched to a gene. Germline V lookup: CDR1 MNHEY, CDR2 SMNVEV (reference sequence). This chain's CDR3 is CASSKTTGARGFDGYTF. The CDR3 bases are TGTGCCAGCAGTAAAACAACAGGGGCCCGTGGGTTTGATGGCTACACCTTC.

J is TRBJ2-1 and V is TRBV5-1; 9 bases line up with TRBD1. J was trimmed by 6 bases and V by 0 bases; bases with no gene match: 10. This CDR3 has 17 amino acids. Germline CDR1 and CDR2: SGHRS and YFSETQ. The CDR3 is CASSLGAGTGIINEQFF. The DNA for the CDR3 is TGCGCCAGCAGCTTGGGAGCCGGGACAGGGATTATCAATGAGCAGTTCTTC.

V is TRBV29-1 and J is TRBJ2-7; 12 bases are a match to TRBD1. The CDR3 consists of 13 residues. The ends lost 7 bases at V and 5 bases at J; junction bases unmatched: 6. Germline-derived CDR1 and CDR2 are SQVTM and ANQGSEA. CDR3 coding DNA: TGCAGCGCCTCCGGGACAGGGGGCGACGAGCAGTACTTC. This gives the protein CSASGTGGDEQYF.

The V gene is TRBV6-5, the J gene TRBJ1-2, with D unclear. Between the trimmed V and J ends, which lost 6 bases and 0 bases, there was a span of 14 bases. CDR1 and CDR2 (germline): MNHEY, SVGAGI. This CDR3 is 15 amino acids long. The CDR3 coding sequence is TGTGCCAGCAGATCGACGGGGATTCCTAACTATGGCTACACCTTC. Residues: CASRSTGIPNYGYTF.

The V call is TRBV2, the J call TRBJ1-2, with 8 nucleotides matching TRBD1. There are 14 residues in the CDR3. Germline CDR1 is SNHLY and CDR2 is FYNNEI. Trimming at V came to 4 bases and at J to 4 bases, leaving 5 bases not matched to a gene. CDR3 coding DNA: TGTGCCAGCAGTGGGGACAGGTCCGCCTATGGCTACACCTTC. Encoded protein: CASSGDRSAYGYTF.

The rearrangement uses TRBV6-5 and TRBJ2-5; 7 nucleotides line up with TRBD2. The CDR3 contains 16 residues. CDR1 MNHEY and CDR2 SVGAGI come from the germline V gene. J gave up 0 bases and V 2 bases, and 6 bases lay outside the gene matches. The CDR3 loop is CASSYTGTNYQETQYF. The DNA for the CDR3 is TGTGCCAGCAGTTACACCGGGACTAACTACCAAGAGACCCAGTACTTC.

The genes are TRBV7-2 and TRBJ2-5; perhaps TRBD2 as D (6 bases). The J call could be wrong; TRBJ2-7 is a better fit for the DNA end. The CDR3 covers 16 residues. Germline loops: CDR1 SGHTA, CDR2 FQGNSA. CDR3: CASSLVAGPSSYEQYF. CDR3 in DNA: TGTGCCAGCAGCTTAGTTGCGGGGCCGAGCTCCTACGAGCAGTACTTC.

The J gene is TRBJ2-1, the V gene TRBV5-6, with TRBD2 matching 14 bases. Trimming cost V 3 bases and J 14 bases; bases outside gene matches: 7. Germline CDR1 SGHDT, CDR2 YYEEEE. The CDR3 is 14 amino acids. As DNA, the CDR3 is TGTGCCAGCAGCTCCGGGACTAGCGGGAGAGATAAGTTCTTC. Its protein is CASSSGTSGRDKFF.

The chain has TRBV6-4 and TRBJ1-1, with 8 bases fitting TRBD1. The CDR3 consists of 14 residues. Trimming took 6 bases from V and 4 from J; bases not matched to a gene: 7. Germline values: CDR1 MRHNA, CDR2 SNTAGT. The CDR3 DNA reads as TGTGCCAGCAGCTTTAGGACAGGGTCCACTGAAGCTTTCTTT. Translation gives CASSFRTGSTEAFF.

This sequence joins TRBV9 and TRBJ1-5; possibly TRBD1 for D (6 bases). The CDR3 length is 15 residues. Germline CDR1 and CDR2: SGDLS and YYNGEE. V lost 3 bases and J 3 bases, leaving 13 bases between the germline ends. CDR3 DNA sequence: TGTGCCAGCAGCGCCCAGGGACAATCCAATCAGCCCCAGCATTTT. Its translation: CASSAQGQSNQPQHF.